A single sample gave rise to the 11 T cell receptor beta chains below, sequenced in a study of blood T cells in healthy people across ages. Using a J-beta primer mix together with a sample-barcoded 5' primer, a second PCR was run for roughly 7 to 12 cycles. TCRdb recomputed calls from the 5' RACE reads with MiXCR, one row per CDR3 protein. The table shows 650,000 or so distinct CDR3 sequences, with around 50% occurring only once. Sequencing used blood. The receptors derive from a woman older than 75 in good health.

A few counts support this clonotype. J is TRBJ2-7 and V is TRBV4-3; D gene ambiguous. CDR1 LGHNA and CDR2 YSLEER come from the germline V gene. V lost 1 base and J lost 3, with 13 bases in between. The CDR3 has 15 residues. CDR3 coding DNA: TGCGCCAGCAGCCAAGGCCGTGGGGTTGTCTACGAGCAGTACTTC. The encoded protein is CASSQGRGVVYEQYF.

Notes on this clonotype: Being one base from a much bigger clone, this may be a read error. CDR3 residues: CASSFVASGGTDTQYF. CDR3 nucleotide sequence: TGCGCCAGCAGCTTTGTTGCTTCAGGGGGCACAGATACGCAGTATTTT. The chain links TRBV5-1 to TRBJ2-3; D might be TRBD1 (6 bases). V dropped 2 bases and J dropped 1 base, with 14 bases sitting between them. The germline V gene encodes CDR1 SGHRS and CDR2 YFSETQ. The CDR3 covers 16 residues. Full variable domain (missing parts from reference TRBV5-1 and TRBJ2-3): KAGVTQTPRYLIKTRGQQVTLSCSPISGHRSVSWYQQTPGQGLQFLFEYFSETQRNKGNFPGRFSGRQFSNSRSEMNVSTLELGDSALYLCASSFVASGGTDTQYFGPGTRLTVL.

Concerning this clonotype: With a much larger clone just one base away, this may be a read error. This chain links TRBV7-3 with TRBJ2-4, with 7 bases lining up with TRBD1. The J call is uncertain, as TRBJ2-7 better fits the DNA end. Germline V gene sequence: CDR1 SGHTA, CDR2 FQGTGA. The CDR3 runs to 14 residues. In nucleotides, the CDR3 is TGTGCCAGCAGCGTACAGGGGTCTCTGCTCGAGCAGTACTTC. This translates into CASSVQGSLLEQYF.

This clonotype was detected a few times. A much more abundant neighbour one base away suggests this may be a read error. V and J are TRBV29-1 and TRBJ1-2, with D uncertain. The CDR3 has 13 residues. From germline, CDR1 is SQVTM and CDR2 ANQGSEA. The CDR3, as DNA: TGCAGCGTCCGGAACCTAGCTAACTGTGGCTACACCTTC. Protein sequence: CSVRNLANCGYTF.

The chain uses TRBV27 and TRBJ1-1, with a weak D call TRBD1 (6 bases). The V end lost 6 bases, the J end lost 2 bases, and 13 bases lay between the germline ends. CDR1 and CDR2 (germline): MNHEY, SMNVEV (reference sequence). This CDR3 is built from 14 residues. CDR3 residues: CASRTFRGNTEAFF. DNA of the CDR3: TGTGCCAGCAGGACCTTCAGGGGAAACACTGAAGCTTTCTTT.

CDR3 bases: TGTGCCACGGGACAGGGGGTCTACGAGCAGTACTTC. It translates to CATGQGVYEQYF. The chain joins TRBV6-1 to TRBJ2-7; 11 bases fit TRBD1. The CDR3 runs 12 residues. CDR1 is MNHNS and CDR2 is SASEGT in the germline V gene. The J segment lost 3 bases and the V segment lost 10 bases, leaving 2 bases of the junction unmatched.

The CDR3 sequence is CSAAGLAGYEQYF. DNA for the CDR3: TGCAGCGCAGCAGGACTAGCGGGCTACGAGCAGTACTTC. This sequence joins TRBV29-1 and TRBJ2-7, with 11 bases that match TRBD2. V dropped 7 bases and J dropped 3; count of bases not matched to a gene: 5. The CDR3 runs to 13 residues. Germline V gives CDR1 SQVTM, CDR2 ANQGSEA.

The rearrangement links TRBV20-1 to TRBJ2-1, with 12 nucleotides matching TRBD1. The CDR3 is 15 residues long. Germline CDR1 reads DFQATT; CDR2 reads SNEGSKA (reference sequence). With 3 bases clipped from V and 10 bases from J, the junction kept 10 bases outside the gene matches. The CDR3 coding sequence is TGCAGTGCTAGCCAACCGGGACAGGGGGCTTACGAGCAGTTCTTC. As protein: CSASQPGQGAYEQFF.

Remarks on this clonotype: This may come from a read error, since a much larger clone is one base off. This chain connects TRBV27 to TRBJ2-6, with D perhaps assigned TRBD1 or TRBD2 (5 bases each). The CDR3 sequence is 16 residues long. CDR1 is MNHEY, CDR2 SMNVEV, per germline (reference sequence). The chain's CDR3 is CASAPTKNSGANILTF. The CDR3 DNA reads TGTGCCAGCGCCCCGACTAAAAACTCTGGGGCCAACATCCTGACTTTC.

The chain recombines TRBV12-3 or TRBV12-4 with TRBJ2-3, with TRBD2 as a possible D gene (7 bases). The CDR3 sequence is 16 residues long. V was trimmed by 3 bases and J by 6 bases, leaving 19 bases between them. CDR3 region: CASSLGRGTTTDTQYF. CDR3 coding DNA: TGTGCCAGCAGTTTGGGGAGGGGGACCACCACGGATACGCAGTATTTT.

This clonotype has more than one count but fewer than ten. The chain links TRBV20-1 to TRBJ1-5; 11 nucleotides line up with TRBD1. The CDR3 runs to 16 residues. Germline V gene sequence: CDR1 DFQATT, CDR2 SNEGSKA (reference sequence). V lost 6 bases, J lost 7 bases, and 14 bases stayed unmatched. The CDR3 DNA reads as TGCAGTGCCATTCTACTCGGACAGGGGGCCGGACAGCCCCAGCATTTT. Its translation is CSAILLGQGAGQPQHF.